These T cell receptor beta chains were read from a single sample in a study of human versus mouse CDR3 diversity and MHC coevolution. Measured with immunoSEQ multiplex PCR; TCRdb has only the in-frame clones, and not every one. The top ten clones hold roughly 1.3% of a sample with about 81,000 clones, around 93% of them seen once. The sequencing input was naive CD4+ T cells from blood. These TCRs come from a person between 25 and 69 years old in good health. The CDR3 runs from the conserved cysteine through the conserved F or W.

v_call cdr3_aa
TRBV5-4 CASSSGGTQPGEQFF
TRBV6-4 CASSRTSGYNEQFF
TRBV7-9 CASTHIRDKGPFFGEKLFF
TRBV30 CAWTLQGAVSSGYTF
TRBV6-1 CASSEGVGANYGYTF
TRBV19 CASSMTSGITDTQYF
TRBV4-2 CASSQDPPGVSNQPQHF
TRBV11-2 CASSPHGAGDSYEQYF
TRBV25-1 CASSELGLAAHEQFF
TRBV27 CASSLLRNTGELFF
TRBV5-1 CASSLAWREDTGELFF
TRBV9 CASSVDDTNEQFF
TRBV12-5 CASGLSDRKQYF
TRBV18 CASSPSKEVNTEAFF
TRBV30 CAWSVRQGTGNTIYF
TRBV5-5 CASSPPGQNTGELFF
TRBV7-2 CASSLAGQGTDTQYF
TRBV7-8 CASSRTGQTTDTQYF
TRBV10-2 CASSMTGGTGELFF
TRBV6-1 CATQWGPGANVLTF
TRBV9 CASSVLAASYNEQFF
TRBV29-1 CSVEKTGGGYEQYF
TRBV29-1 CSVGGPPDTQYF
TRBV7-9 CASSLYTRASTDTQYF
TRBV19 CASSVSGISYNEQFF